Below are 16 T cell receptor beta chains sequenced from a single sample in a study of molecular identifiers for immune sequencing clone quantification. One entry per CDR3 protein results from TCRdb running MiXCR on the PCR reads. The sample holds more than 450,000 distinct CDR3 sequences, roughly 25% seen once. The sequencing input was naive CD8+ T cells from blood, with Jurkat cell RNA spiked in. This sample's subset: FACS-sorted CD8+CD4-CCR7+CD45RA+ naive T cells. These receptors all stem from a human donor in good health. Some libraries in this study had Jurkat cell RNA spiked in.

Only a few counts were recorded for this clonotype. The chain uses TRBV6-6 and TRBJ1-5, with a tentative D call TRBD1 (6 bases). The CDR3 is 16 amino acids. CDR1 and CDR2 from the germline V gene are MNHNY and SVGAGI (reference sequence). Trimming pared 2 bases from V and 3 bases from J, leaving 14 bases between. The CDR3: CASSYTQYRANQPQHF. The CDR3 DNA follows: TGTGCCAGCAGTTACACCCAGTACAGGGCCAATCAGCCCCAGCATTTT.

Concerning this clonotype itself: A much bigger clone sits one base away, suggesting this may be a read error. The V gene is TRBV4-1, the J gene TRBJ2-7; 11 bases match TRBD2. The V gene's germline CDR1 is MGHRA and CDR2 YSYEKL. The CDR3 loop spans 14 amino acids. CDR3 residues: CTSSLGLADYEQYF. The CDR3 DNA reads TGCACCAGCAGCCTGGGACTAGCGGACTACGAGCAGTACTTC.

The rearrangement joins TRBV10-3 to TRBJ2-7; 9 nucleotides line up with TRBD2. CDR3 size: 16 residues. Germline assignment: CDR1 ENHRY and CDR2 SYGVKD. The V gene end was trimmed by 0 bases and the J gene end by 0 bases; junction bases not matched to a gene: 3. CDR3 amino acids: CAISESELAGSYEQYF. In DNA form, the CDR3 reads TGTGCCATCAGTGAGTCCGAACTAGCGGGCTCCTACGAGCAGTACTTC.

This clonotype occurred a few times. The chain links TRBV6-5 to TRBJ2-5, with D perhaps TRBD2 (6 bases). V was cut by 5 bases and J by 5 bases, with 15 bases left in between. The germline V gene has CDR1 MNHEY and CDR2 SVGAGI. There are 14 residues in the CDR3. Written as DNA, the CDR3 is TGTGCCAGCAGTCTCGGGGGTTTGGCGGAGACCCAGTACTTC. Translating it yields CASSLGGLAETQYF.

This rearrangement joins TRBV2 to TRBJ2-1, with D perhaps matching TRBD1 or TRBD2 (5 bases each). Trimming took 9 bases from V and 2 from J, leaving 20 bases between them. This CDR3 is built from 16 residues. The germline V gene has CDR1 SNHLY and CDR2 FYNNEI. The CDR3 nucleotides are TGTGCCAGACAGGAGGAAGGACGGAACCCCTACAATGAGCAGTTCTTC. This sequence encodes CARQEEGRNPYNEQFF.

This clonotype has at least ten counts. The chain combines TRBV7-9 with TRBJ2-3, with D hard to call. V was pared by 5 bases and J by 9 bases, with 15 bases between. The CDR3 is 13 amino acids. Germline CDR1 and CDR2: SEHNR and FQNEAQ (reference sequence). CDR3 amino acids: CASSDGPGETQYF. The CDR3 DNA reads TGTGCCAGCAGCGACGGGCCCGGCGAGACGCAGTATTTT.

This clonotype was counted at least ten times. V usage is TRBV14 and J usage is TRBJ2-3; 8 nucleotides match TRBD2. Germline assignment: CDR1 SGHDN and CDR2 FVKESK. J lost 1 base, V lost 1 base, and 16 bases had no gene match. The CDR3 spans 20 residues. The CDR3 DNA reads as TGTGCCAGCAGCCAAGTCCGCGGTAGCGGGACTTTCTTTCGCACAGATACGCAGTATTTT. Translating it yields CASSQVRGSGTFFRTDTQYF.

This clonotype was counted ten times or more. This rearrangement joins TRBV7-2 to TRBJ2-1, with D maybe TRBD1 (5 bases). The CDR3 totals 15 residues. Trimming cost V 4 bases and J 1 base, with 11 bases left between them. Germline CDR1 SGHTA, CDR2 FQGNSA. CDR3 residues: CASSSGPGSYNEQFF. As DNA, the CDR3 is TGTGCCAGCAGCTCCGGGCCAGGGTCCTACAATGAGCAGTTCTTC.

About this clonotype itself: Since the CDR3 does not end with the conserved phenylalanine or tryptophan, this likely comes from a read error. The chain joins TRBV11-3 to TRBJ2-5, with unresolved D. Trimming cost V 5 bases and J 7 bases, with 14 bases left between them. There are 13 residues in the CDR3. Per the germline V gene, CDR1 is SGHNT and CDR2 is YENEEA. The DNA of the CDR3 is TGTGCCAGCAGCCCCACCAATGACGCGACCCAGTACTTA. Translating it yields CASSPTNDATQYL.

There are many counts of this clonotype. This sequence joins TRBV7-9 and TRBJ2-7; a weak D match, TRBD1 (6 bases). This CDR3 comprises 16 residues. The ends were cut back, 4 bases at V and 2 bases at J, with 18 bases in the middle. Germline values: CDR1 SEHNR, CDR2 FQNEAQ (reference sequence). The CDR3 reads CASSSTSGTLPYEQYF. CDR3 nucleotide sequence: TGTGCCAGCAGCTCCACGTCCGGGACACTACCCTACGAGCAGTACTTC.

This clonotype was seen repeatedly, ten times or more. The chain is built from TRBV28 and TRBJ2-7, with 9 bases matching TRBD2. The CDR3 is 17 residues long. Unmatched junction bases numbered 12, after V lost 6 bases and J lost 0 bases. CDR1 is MDHEN, CDR2 SYDVKM, per germline. The CDR3 DNA is TGTGCCAGCAGCTACATTTCCGGGACTAGCAGCTCCTACGAGCAGTACTTC. It specifies CASSYISGTSSSYEQYF.

This clonotype was observed a few times. This sequence joins TRBV19 and TRBJ2-3, with D tentatively TRBD2 (5 bases). The V gene lost 5 bases and the J gene lost 6 bases, with 18 bases spanning the gap. Germline CDR1 is LNHDA and CDR2 is SQIVND (reference sequence). This CDR3 contains 15 residues. The CDR3 sequence is CASSAMGWAGDTQYF. The CDR3, as DNA: TGTGCCAGTAGTGCCATGGGATGGGCGGGTGATACGCAGTATTTT.

This clonotype was found a few times. The CDR3: CATSGGSNQPQHF. CDR3 nucleotides: TGTGCCACCAGTGGGGGTAGCAATCAGCCCCAGCATTTT. The V gene is TRBV24-1, the J gene TRBJ1-5; D is ambiguous. The CDR3 is 13 residues long. Deletions cut 5 bases from V and 0 bases from J, with 4 bases between. The V gene's germline CDR1 is KGHDR and CDR2 SFDVKD.

CDR3 sequence: CASSPPGASMHQPQHF. The CDR3 DNA is TGTGCCAGCAGTCCCCCAGGGGCCTCCATGCATCAGCCCCAGCATTTT. The chain uses TRBV12-3 or TRBV12-4 and TRBJ1-5; tentative D call: TRBD1 (6 bases). The CDR3 is made up of 16 amino acids. Trimming shortened V by 5 bases and J by 5 bases, and 19 bases separated the two germline ends.

This clonotype was picked up many times. Here the CDR3 reads CASSLPSRGEQFF. The CDR3 coding sequence is TGTGCCAGCAGCTTACCTTCTCGAGGTGAGCAGTTCTTC. This sequence joins TRBV7-9 and TRBJ2-1; D call uncertain. Between the trimmed V and J ends, which lost 2 bases and 9 bases, there was a span of 11 bases. The CDR3 totals 13 residues. CDR1 and CDR2 (germline): SEHNR, FQNEAQ (reference sequence). Variable domain in full (rest from reference TRBV7-9 and TRBJ2-1): DTGVSQNPRHKITKRGQNVTFRCDPISEHNRLYWYRQTLGQGPEFLTYFQNEAQLEKSRLLSDRFSAERPKGSFSTLEIQRTEQGDSAMYLCASSLPSRGEQFFGPGTRLTVL.

This clonotype was seen a handful of times. The chain carries TRBV24-1 and TRBJ2-3; D may be TRBD2 (5 bases). From germline, CDR1 is KGHDR and CDR2 SFDVKD. CDR3 length equals 13 residues. V lost 9 bases to trimming and J lost 2 bases, with 11 bases between them. The CDR3 loop is CATGGEDTDTQYF. CDR3 nucleotides: TGTGCCACCGGAGGAGAAGACACAGATACGCAGTATTTT.